This T cell receptor (beta chain) originates from a study of shared clonotypes between healthy human individuals. CD45RO-negative cells were positively selected for CCR7, leaving out terminally differentiated effector memory CD45RA+ cells. Donors were Caucasian adults residing in Nashville, Tennessee, USA. Clones were sequenced by immunoSEQ multiplex PCR, and TCRdb holds only the in-frame ones, with some missing. The sample includes millions of clones, roughly 94% of them seen just once. CDR1 is ENHRY and CDR2 is SYGVKD in the germline V gene. The CDR3 runs 14 residues. Deletions cut 2 bases from V and 5 bases from J, with 12 bases between.

The chain employs TRBV10-3 and TRBJ2-5; the D call may be TRBD1 or TRBD2 (5 bases each). This clonotype was sampled from a man younger than 35 in good health. The sequencing input was naive CD8+ T cells sorted from blood. The CDR3: CAISEIRGRETQYF. The CDR3 DNA reads as TGTGCCATCAGTGAGATCCGGGGCCGGGAGACCCAGTACTTC.